This TCR beta chain was documented in a study of T cell responses to AZD1222 COVID-19 vaccine. Assay: immunoSEQ multiplex PCR; the TCRdb copy retains only in-frame clones and omits some. The data hold approximately 27,000 clones, with 89% observed a single time. Concerning this clone: The antigen is not known.

This CDR3 contains 11 residues. Germline-derived CDR1 and CDR2 are SGHTA and FQGTGA. V lost 1 base to trimming and J lost 5 bases, with 3 bases between them. The study, taken as a whole, reports: Most donors were white British and more were female, and clonal diversity was possibly underestimated.

The receptor was derived from an adult in good health. The chain has TRBV7-3 and TRBJ2-7; no clear D gene. The sequenced sample was peripheral blood, obtained on day 0 of AZD1222 vaccination. CDR3 amino acids: CASSLNHEQYF. CDR3 sequence (DNA): TGTGCCAGCAGCTTAAACCACGAGCAGTACTTC.